The 2 T cell receptor beta chains reported below all come from one sample, sequenced in a study of cytomegalovirus exposure and HLA in healthy donors. It was with 60 Vbeta and 13 Jbeta primers that the PCR ran. Here immunoSEQ multiplex PCR was the method, and the copy in TCRdb shows in-frame clones only, minus some. Found here are some 50,000 clones; the top ten clones hold under 1.3%. Sample: PBMCs. These receptors were obtained from a woman in her 40s in good health and CMV-seronegative.

Written as DNA, the CDR3 is TGTGCCAGCAGGGGGGGACAGGGAACCGGGGAGCTGTTTTTT. Protein product: CASRGGQGTGELFF. The chain joins TRBV7-3 to TRBJ2-2; 9 nucleotides line up with TRBD1. CDR1 and CDR2 (germline): SGHTA, FQGTGA. The J segment lost 5 bases and the V segment lost 6 bases, leaving 4 bases of the junction unmatched. This CDR3 is 14 amino acids long.

The chain joins TRBV19 to TRBJ1-5; tentative D call: TRBD1 (5 bases). V was shortened by 3 bases and J by 2 bases, with 11 bases between the two germline ends. Germline V CDR1 and CDR2: LNHDA, SQIVND (reference sequence). This CDR3 has 15 amino acids. The CDR3 DNA reads TGTGCCAGTAGTATGTCAGGGTGGGGCAATCAGCCCCAGCATTTT. Residues: CASSMSGWGNQPQHF.